Below, 2 T cell receptor beta chains from the same sample are listed, as sequenced in a study of cytomegalovirus exposure and HLA in healthy donors. Vbeta (60) and Jbeta (13) primers were used in the PCR. Sequencing used immunoSEQ multiplex PCR; TCRdb keeps in-frame clones, though not all of them. The data show fewer than 300,000 clones, 86% seen once. The sequenced material came from PBMCs. The receptors shown here come from a man aged 35 to 55 in good health and CMV-seropositive.

In this sample, this clone turned up once. DNA of the CDR3: TGCAGCTCGTGGGACAGGGGGTTTGAAGCTTTCTTT. Amino acids: CSSWDRGFEAFF. The rearrangement joins TRBV29-1 to TRBJ1-1; TRBD1 matches 11 bases. Trimming removed 8 bases from V and 7 bases from J; junction bases left unmatched: 6. There are 12 residues in the CDR3. CDR1 and CDR2 from the germline V gene are SQVTM and ANQGSEA.

The rearrangement joins TRBV29-1 to TRBJ1-1; D gene ambiguous. Germline V CDR1 and CDR2: SQVTM, ANQGSEA. This CDR3 has 11 amino acids. V was cut by 4 bases and J by 1 base, with 4 bases left in between. The chain's CDR3 is CSVVRNTEAFF. The CDR3 bases are TGCAGCGTTGTCCGGAACACTGAAGCTTTCTTT.